These 21 T cell receptor beta chains were sequenced from one sample in a study of CXCR3-negative and CXCR3-positive naive CD8 T cells. Regarding the study as a whole: When CXCR3-positive naive cells were set against CXCR3-negative naive cells, the former had more hydrophobic TRB CDR3s.

Via 5' RACE with UMI labels, TRB cDNA libraries were prepared. TCRdb reprocessed the 5' RACE reads and keeps a single row for each CDR3 protein, giving no DNA. Recorded for this sample: 130,000 to 150,000 distinct CDR3 sequences. These receptors' targets are unknown. Material: naive CXCR3+ CD8+ T cells from blood. The subset: CD45RO-CCR7+CD27+CD95- naive CD8+ T cells expressing CXCR3 (TNR3+). These receptors came from a human donor in good health. Some clones in this sample may be carry-over from other donors' samples.

This chain joins TRBV15 and TRBJ2-5; TCRdb's assignment of TRBD1 cannot be checked, as there is no DNA. The germline gives CDR1 LNHNV, CDR2 YYDKDF (reference sequence). This CDR3 contains 15 residues. Here the CDR3 reads CATSRGQDGQETQYF.

The gene calls are TRBV30 and TRBJ2-6. Germline lookup yields CDR1 GTSNPN and CDR2 SVGIG (reference sequence). The length of the CDR3 is 13 residues. CDR3: CAWSVPGANVLTF.

The chain recombines TRBV14 with TRBJ2-1; TCRdb's assignment of TRBD1 cannot be checked, as there is no DNA. In germline, CDR1 is SGHDN, CDR2 FVKESK. This CDR3 comprises 14 residues. CDR3 loop: CASSQGAGYNEQFF.

The chain uses TRBV7-6 and TRBJ1-1; TCRdb reports TRBD1, a call that lacks DNA to check it against. Looked up from germline, CDR1 is SGHVS and CDR2 is FNYEAQ. This CDR3 comprises 16 residues. The CDR3 is CASSLARDTWNTEAFF.

This chain joins TRBV10-3 and TRBJ2-7; TCRdb designates TRBD2, a call that cannot be tested without DNA. This CDR3 is 13 amino acids long. Germline loops: CDR1 ENHRY, CDR2 SYGVKD. The CDR3 loop reads CATEDPQGYEQYF.

V is TRBV28 and J is TRBJ2-5; TCRdb reports TRBD1, a call that lacks DNA to check it against. Germline V gene data show CDR1 as MDHEN and CDR2 as SYDVKM. The CDR3 is 17 residues long. The CDR3 loop is CASSLFAHRGPEETQYF.

The chain uses TRBV7-3 and TRBJ2-1; TCRdb outputs TRBD1, but without DNA this stays unchecked. Germline values: CDR1 SGHTA, CDR2 FQGTGA. This CDR3 comprises 14 residues. The CDR3 protein is CASSSPSDYNEQFF. Drawing the rest from reference TRBV7-3 and TRBJ2-1, the complete variable domain is GAGVSQTPSNKVTEKGKYVELRCDPISGHTALYWYRQSLGQGPEFLIYFQGTGAADDSGLPNDRFFAVRPEGSVSTLKIQRTERGDSAVYLCASSSPSDYNEQFFGPGTRLTVL.

This chain joins TRBV6-2 or TRBV6-3 and TRBJ2-1; checking the TCRdb D call of TRBD1 is not possible without DNA. This CDR3 contains 14 residues. Germline V gene lookup returns CDR1 MNHEY and CDR2 SVGEGT. The CDR3 spells CAIQTGSLYNEQFF.

The rearrangement joins TRBV29-1 to TRBJ2-7; TCRdb lists TRBD1, though no DNA is available to test this call. Germline assignment: CDR1 SQVTM and CDR2 ANQGSEA. This CDR3 contains 13 residues. The CDR3 here is CSARGAGSYEQYF.

The chain recombines TRBV19 with TRBJ2-7; lacking DNA, the TRBD1 call made by TCRdb goes unchecked. This CDR3 is built from 15 residues. The germline gives CDR1 LNHDA, CDR2 SQIVND (reference sequence). The CDR3 spells CASSIGLGQTYEQYF. Full variable domain (missing parts from reference TRBV19 and TRBJ2-7): DGGITQSPKYLFRKEGQNVTLSCEQNLNHDAMYWYRQDPGQGLRLIYYSQIVNDFQKGDIAEGYSVSREKKESFPLTVTSAQKNPTAFYLCASSIGLGQTYEQYFGPGTRLTVT.

The gene calls are TRBV29-1 and TRBJ2-1; with no DNA, the TCRdb D assignment of TRBD1 cannot be verified. Germline CDR1 and CDR2: SQVTM and ANQGSEA. This CDR3 is 13 amino acids long. The CDR3 loop reads CSVVPQGRNEQFF.

The chain uses TRBV6-5 and TRBJ1-6. The CDR3 has 13 amino acids. CDR1 and CDR2 (germline): MNHEY, SVGAGI. The CDR3 region is CASGGSYNSPLHF.

V gene TRBV28 combines with J gene TRBJ1-1; TCRdb returns TRBD1, unconfirmable since there is no DNA. The CDR3 extends over 14 amino acids. Per the germline V gene, CDR1 is MDHEN and CDR2 is SYDVKM. CDR3 sequence: CASSMTGTNTEAFF. Drawing the rest from reference TRBV28 and TRBJ1-1, the complete variable domain is DVKVTQSSRYLVKRTGEKVFLECVQDMDHENMFWYRQDPGLGLRLIYFSYDVKMKEKGDIPEGYSVSREKKERFSLILESASTNQTSMYLCASSMTGTNTEAFFGQGTRLTVV.

V is TRBV29-1 and J is TRBJ2-7. Germline assignment: CDR1 SQVTM and CDR2 ANQGSEA. CDR3 length: 13 amino acids. The CDR3 loop is CSVELEKPYEQYF.

The V call is TRBV28, the J call TRBJ2-7; TCRdb gives TRBD2 as the D gene, but with no DNA this cannot be confirmed. The CDR3 has 15 residues. Per the germline V gene, CDR1 is MDHEN and CDR2 is SYDVKM. The CDR3 loop is CASSPWGGREDEQYF. The complete variable domain, with remaining parts taken from reference TRBV28 and TRBJ2-7, reads DVKVTQSSRYLVKRTGEKVFLECVQDMDHENMFWYRQDPGLGLRLIYFSYDVKMKEKGDIPEGYSVSREKKERFSLILESASTNQTSMYLCASSPWGGREDEQYFGPGTRLTVT.

CDR3 residues: CSASWDRAQTNYGYTF. The gene calls are TRBV20-1 and TRBJ1-2; TCRdb's D call of TRBD1 is untestable without DNA. This CDR3 contains 16 residues. CDR1 and CDR2 from the germline V gene are DFQATT and SNEGSKA (reference sequence).

The chain has TRBV12-3 or TRBV12-4 and TRBJ1-4. This CDR3 has 14 amino acids. The CDR3 is CASSFSTTNEKLFF.

This chain links TRBV19 with TRBJ2-1. The germline V gene has CDR1 LNHDA and CDR2 SQIVND (reference sequence). The CDR3 has 13 residues. The CDR3 loop is CASSVGRDNEQFF.

The V and J genes are TRBV5-5 and TRBJ2-7; the TCRdb D gene call, TRBD1, has no DNA to confirm it. Per the germline V gene, CDR1 is SGHKS and CDR2 is YYEKEE (reference sequence). The CDR3 is 14 residues long. The CDR3 protein is CASSLGRDAYEQYF.

This chain joins TRBV11-2 and TRBJ2-3; without DNA, the TCRdb call of TRBD2 cannot be checked. Germline-derived CDR1 and CDR2 are SGHAT and FQNNGV. The CDR3 has 16 amino acids. This CDR3 reads CASSLSGGWGTDTQYF.

The gene calls are TRBV5-1 and TRBJ1-2; without DNA, the TCRdb call of TRBD1 cannot be checked. The CDR3 runs 15 residues. CDR1 and CDR2 from the germline V gene are SGHRS and YFSETQ. CDR3 loop: CASSLVTGGSDGYTF.